These 8 T cell receptor beta chains originate from one sample sequenced in a study of T-cell memory formation after mild COVID-19. TCRdb reprocessed the 5' RACE reads with MiXCR, giving one entry per CDR3 protein. The repertoire holds more than 120,000 distinct CDR3 sequences, with 15% to 20% as singletons. The material sequenced was PBMCs or a T cell subset sorted from them (not recorded which). The receptors were gathered from an adult woman who had mild COVID-19 (a few samples of this study predate the infection). Cell type and time point are not known.

V is TRBV12-3 or TRBV12-4 and J is TRBJ1-5, with TRBD1 identical over 7 bases. V lost 8 bases and J lost 5; bases outside the gene matches: 3. This CDR3 has 12 residues. The CDR3 DNA reads as TGTGCCAGCCGGGACAGCGATCAGCCCCAGCATTTT. This gives the protein CASRDSDQPQHF.

A few counts support this clonotype. CDR3 nucleotide sequence: TGCGCCAGCAGCTTTTCGAAGGGGGCGGAAGCTTTCTTT. Amino acids: CASSFSKGAEAFF. The chain joins TRBV5-1 to TRBJ1-1, with 7 bases aligning to TRBD1. Germline trimming cut 2 bases from V and 8 bases from J; bases unmatched to any gene: 6. The CDR3 has 13 residues. Germline CDR1 is SGHRS and CDR2 is YFSETQ.

This chain links TRBV20-1 with TRBJ2-7; 9 bases line up with TRBD2. Germline V gene sequence: CDR1 DFQATT, CDR2 SNEGSKA (reference sequence). J lost 3 bases, V lost 8 bases, and 5 bases had no gene match. The CDR3 contains 12 residues. The DNA of the CDR3 is TGCAGTTTTTGGACTAGCGACTACGAGCAGTACTTC. This encodes CSFWTSDYEQYF.

This clonotype was picked up a small number of times. The chain has TRBV6-5 and TRBJ1-1; no clear D gene. In germline, CDR1 is MNHEY, CDR2 SVGAGI. V gave up 6 bases and J gave up 0 bases, with 14 bases separating them. The CDR3 length is 15 residues. The CDR3 DNA is TGTGCCAGCAGATTCCAGGCACGCATGAACACTGAAGCTTTCTTT. Its translation: CASRFQARMNTEAFF.

V and J are TRBV7-6 and TRBJ2-2, with D perhaps being TRBD1 or TRBD2 (6 bases each). This CDR3 contains 15 residues. Germline V lookup: CDR1 SGHVS, CDR2 FNYEAQ. The V end was cut by 5 bases, the J end by 1 base, with 11 bases between. The CDR3 spells CASSDRGLNTGELFF. The CDR3 bases are TGTGCCAGCAGCGATCGGGGGCTGAACACCGGGGAGCTGTTTTTT.

There are a few counts of this clonotype. This rearrangement joins TRBV12-3 or TRBV12-4 to TRBJ2-5, with D unresolved. CDR3 length equals 15 residues. V gave up 6 bases and J gave up 1 base, with 15 bases separating them. This CDR3 reads CASSPGPAAQETQYF. The CDR3 DNA reads TGTGCCAGCAGCCCCGGGCCAGCCGCCCAAGAGACCCAGTACTTC.

The chain links TRBV5-1 to TRBJ2-3, with 11 positions matching TRBD2. Germline CDR1 SGHRS, CDR2 YFSETQ. Losses at the gene ends were 3 bases for V and 1 base for J; bases not matched to a gene: 4. The CDR3 is 16 amino acids. CDR3 loop: CASSSTSGSGTDTQYF. The CDR3 coding sequence is TGCGCCAGCAGCTCCACTAGCGGGAGTGGCACAGATACGCAGTATTTT.

This clonotype was counted at least ten times. This rearrangement joins TRBV2 to TRBJ2-5; tentatively, D is TRBD2 (6 bases). The CDR3 extends over 17 amino acids. The germline V gene encodes CDR1 SNHLY and CDR2 FYNNEI. The V end lost 2 bases, the J end lost 3 bases, and 19 bases lay between the germline ends. CDR3 in amino acids: CASSERKTSRPKETQYF. The CDR3 region has the DNA TGTGCCAGCAGTGAAAGAAAGACTAGTAGGCCGAAAGAGACCCAGTACTTC.